One TCR beta chain is described in this entry. Its cognate antigen has yet to be identified. No much larger clone exists at a distance of one base, and base qualities are not known. The cohort comprised hundreds of healthy bone marrow donors. At the time of sampling, every cohort member was nominally healthy, though immune exposures that went unrecorded were likely present. The donor was CMV seropositive and belonged to the group of more than 250 seropositive cohort members. Every donor gave a peripheral blood sample, and the peripheral blood mononuclear cells from that sample were used for TCR beta sequencing. Genomic DNA was extracted from the blood cell samples with the Qiagen DNeasy Blood Extraction Kit. Library preparation employed the immunoSEQ multiplex PCR assay. The multiplex PCR relied on a mix of 60 forward primers for TCR Vbeta segments and 13 reverse primers for TCR Jbeta segments. The CDR3 region of rearranged TCR beta genes was amplified from genomic DNA with a multiplex PCR assay. The Illumina HiSeq System was used to sequence the amplified TCR beta libraries as 87-base-pair reads. Per the authors' processing: Across the 600 to 700 repertoires, a later analysis counted roughly 77 million unique TCR beta chains, roughly 11 million of which were shared by at least two donors. To remove PCR and sequencing errors, raw reads were error-corrected and collapsed into unique sequences using a nearest-neighbor algorithm that merged closely related sequences. To assign V, D and J gene segments, CDR3 sequences were aligned to IMGT reference sequences. Each retained sequence needed at least a six-nucleotide match to both a V gene segment and a J gene segment. A rearrangement counted as productive if the CDR3 had no stop codons and remained in frame with V and J, and every other rearrangement counted as non-productive. Following IMGT convention, CDR3 was defined as the stretch from the second conserved V-encoded cysteine to the conserved J-encoded phenylalanine. Sequences without an unambiguous match to a single V gene segment were excluded from the earlier analysis of a few hundred of the donors. An earlier analysis of several hundred of the donors called V segments functional above 56.7% productive rearrangements and segregating when the between-donor standard deviation exceeded 5%. A statistical classification framework was built to diagnose cytomegalovirus status from the catalog of TCR beta chain sequences. In a later analysis, TCR nucleotide sequences were compared against IMGT/GENE-DB human TR gene sequences so that V and J genes could be assigned. Using the TCRdist pipeline, a later analysis assigned CDR3 sequences along with most-parsimonious VDJ recombination scenarios. A later analysis defined each TCR beta chain by its CDR3 amino acid sequence plus V-gene family, and excluded reads lacking a unique V-gene family. A later analysis removed 550 to 650 highly shared, low-generation-probability nucleotide sequences to deal with suspected cross-contamination and a sequencing artifact. A later analysis calculated a clonal expansion index for each public chain from normalized within-repertoire ranks of inferred template counts. In a later analysis, generation probabilities were computed with a VDJ recombination model fitted to out-of-frame rearrangements, and the resulting probabilities were checked against IGoR. In a later analysis, TCR-TCR, TCR-HLA and TCR-CMV co-occurrence was scored with hypergeometric tests, and a repertoire-size bias correction was applied to TCR pairs. To estimate false discovery rates, a later analysis permuted the HLA or CMV assignments 20 times. In a later analysis, co-occurring TCRs were grouped using DBSCAN, with TCRdist sequence similarity added in when clustering inside HLA-allele-positive subsets. Co-occurrence clustering excluded repertoires with fewer than 30,000 or more than 120,000 public chains, plus five with anomalous nucleotide sharing. The immuneACCESS repertoire file appears here via TCRdb, limited to in-frame rearrangements. These files lack a portion of the clones; in checked studies, under half of the deficit traces to unresolved V genes, and the cause of the others is not known. V and J calls and clone size are given by that table; D and trimming were obtained from the DNA. This sample gives roughly 140,000 clones in total; less than 85% of them show up just once. The ten largest clones represent roughly 6.3% of the sample.

This specimen belongs to a study of cytomegalovirus exposure and HLA in healthy donors (dated by TCRdb to the late 2010s). Some background on the complete study: An earlier analysis of approximately 590 of the donors reported about 250 Gb of sequence data and some 120 million unique TCR beta sequences from about 180 million T cells. An early release that covered around 590 HLA-typed donors contained about 300 gigabases of sequencing data and about 93 million unique TCR sequences. The genetic ancestry cluster associated with self-reported Caucasian donors included about four fifths of the approximately 410 genotyped donors. The study aimed to test whether cataloging public T cell receptors could reveal signatures of past pathogen exposure. Using immunosequencing, the study profiled T cell repertoires from about 620 subjects and related those repertoires to cytomegalovirus serostatus. In addition to the first cohort of several hundred subjects, a separate validation cohort of around 110 different subjects was used. High-throughput TCR immunosequencing, statistical association of individual TCRs with disease status, and machine learning were combined to predict cytomegalovirus infection status. A later analysis re-examined previously published TCR beta repertoires from just over 650 donors and added high-resolution HLA genotyping to investigate patterns of TCR occurrence. In the later analysis, no new phenotypic data were used to find candidate immune exposures; instead, reliance was placed on TCR beta sequences and their occurrence across donors. To decide whether each TCR beta V gene segment behaved as functional or pseudogenic, an earlier analysis of approximately 600 of the donors relied on high-throughput TCR beta sequencing. Alongside the repertoire data, information on donor age, sex, ethnicity and CMV serostatus was compiled. Genome-wide SNP genotypes for about three fifths of the roughly 700 donors were used in a later genetic analysis, which treated that subset as a discovery cohort. Every repertoire in the discovery cohort had been generated on one and the same sequencing platform. HLA typing covered class I and class II loci at four-digit resolution. The number of typed donors differed by locus: about 620-640 for A, B, C, DRB1 and DQB1; approximately 520 for DQA1; 606 for DPA1; and 400 to 480 for DPB1. About five DR-DQ haplotypes were treated as single units for association and clustering because of strong linkage in the cohort. Across 300 to 400 genotyped donors of the cohort, an average of about 240,000 unique TCR beta nucleotide sequences per donor were sequenced, and roughly 20% of those sequences were non-productive. Summary of the overall study and its limitations: The study listed 164 TCR beta chains as associated with cytomegalovirus. Most TCR sequences were seen in very few donors, while some public TCRs were found in many individuals. In a later analysis, around 17,000 TCR beta sequences were associated with specific HLA alleles at a false discovery rate of 0.05. Roughly uniform sequencing depth across donors was assumed in presence/absence analyses, although this assumption may not hold. According to a later analysis, TCR association rates differed among HLA loci, with DRB1 alleles showing the most associated TCRs and HLA-C alleles showing the fewest. Only TCR beta chains were sequenced in this cohort, and the absence of alpha or paired-chain data limited detectable features. In a later analysis, HLA-associated TCR beta chains showed more clonal expansion and lower generation probabilities than non-associated chains that were equally common. A later analysis found that most CMV-associated TCR beta chains appeared HLA-restricted, with HLA associations seemingly driven largely by CMV exposure. A cluster of highly shared sequence variants was judged likely to be a technical artifact of the sequencing pipeline. Three of the identified cytomegalovirus-associated TCR beta chains were confirmed in vitro to be specific for cytomegalovirus antigens. Because some donors lacked HLA typing at each locus, the association tests relied only on the typed subset. A later genetic analysis reported fewer N-insertions in productive TCRs among donors in an Asian-associated ancestry cluster than the approximately 700-donor mean. It was suggested by the authors that the approach could potentially be generalized to other disease states and immunological phenotypes. A further reported finding was that TCR beta sequences accurately predicted the HLA-A and HLA-B alleles for most subjects in the first cohort. In a later genetic analysis, a missense DCLRE1C variant was associated with V-gene and J-gene trimming of TCR beta chains, and the association was replicated in an independent cohort. Because counts were too low, 15 to 20 rarely observed V segments, including chromosome 9 orphons, were left out of the earlier analysis of roughly 600 of the donors. When HLA alleles, especially DR and DQ, strongly co-occurred, attributing TCR associations to individual alleles was difficult. In a later analysis, several top co-occurrence clusters were reported to appear linked to parvovirus B19, influenza, CMV and Epstein-Barr virus. In both the original and validation cohorts, the classifier was reported to diagnose cytomegalovirus status with high specificity and sensitivity. For the cohort, immune exposure information was limited to CMV serostatus. In an earlier analysis of around 600 of the donors, most TCR beta V segments appeared in productive rearrangements about 87% or about 30% of the time, broadly matching IMGT annotations. Linkage disequilibrium might explain the correlated functional status among segregating V segments, but an unknown experimental factor could not be ruled out.

Sequencing was carried out using PBMCs. This receptor was taken from a man aged 50 to 60 in good health and CMV-seropositive.

The CDR3 corresponds to CASSLGQGASYEQYF. The DNA reads as follows: TGTGCCAGCAGCTTGGGGCAGGGGGCGTCCTACGAGCAGTACTTC. This sequence uses TRBV5-4 and TRBJ2-7, with 8 middle bases fitting TRBD1. V and J are trimmed by 0 bases and 1 base, and the gene matches miss 3 bases of the junction. Including the terminal cysteine and phenylalanine, the CDR3 comprises 15 residues. Left in the record is the CDR3 DNA by itself, 45 bases read in frame from the first base. Per the germline V gene (reference sequence), SGHNT is the CDR1 and YYREEE is the CDR2. Joined to the reference TRBV5-4 and TRBJ2-7 proteins, this CDR3 gives the full variable domain: ETGVTQSPTHLIKTRGQQVTLRCSSQSGHNTVSWYQQALGQGPQFIFQYYREEENGRGNFPPRFSGLQFPNYSSELNVNALELDDSALYLCASSLGQGASYEQYFGPGTRLTVT.